This T cell receptor (beta chain) was retrieved from a study of response to subunit inactivated influenza vaccine. Overall study findings and caveats: There was a suggestion from the authors that each seasonal influenza vaccination recruits few new T cells.

The CDR3 totals 14 residues. Germline V gene data show CDR1 as SGHTA and CDR2 as FQGNSA. V was trimmed by 6 bases and J by 1 base, leaving 13 bases between them. TCRdb called the RT-PCR reads again in MiXCR, with one record for every CDR3 protein. Among 800,000 to 1,000,000 distinct CDR3 sequences listed, less than 25% were seen once. This clonotype was seen a single time. What it binds is not known. This specimen consisted of PBMCs from blood, obtained around 5 days after vaccination. The receptor's source is a man aged 50 to 60 who received an inactivated influenza vaccine. V is TRBV7-2 and J is TRBJ2-7; no clear D. The CDR3 protein is CASSFSAVSYEQYF. In DNA form, the CDR3 reads TGTGCCAGCAGTTTTTCGGCGGTGTCCTACGAGCAGTACTTC.